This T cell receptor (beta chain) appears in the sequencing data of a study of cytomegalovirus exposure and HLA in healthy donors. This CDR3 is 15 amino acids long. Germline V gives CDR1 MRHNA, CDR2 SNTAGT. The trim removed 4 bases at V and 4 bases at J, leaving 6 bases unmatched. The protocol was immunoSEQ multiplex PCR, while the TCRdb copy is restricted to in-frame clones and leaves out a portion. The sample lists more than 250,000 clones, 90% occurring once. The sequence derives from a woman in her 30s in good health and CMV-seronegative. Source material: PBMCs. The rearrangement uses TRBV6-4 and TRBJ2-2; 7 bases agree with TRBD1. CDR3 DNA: TGTGCCAGCAGTGGTCGGACAGGCTCCACCGGGGAGCTGTTTTTT. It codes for CASSGRTGSTGELFF.